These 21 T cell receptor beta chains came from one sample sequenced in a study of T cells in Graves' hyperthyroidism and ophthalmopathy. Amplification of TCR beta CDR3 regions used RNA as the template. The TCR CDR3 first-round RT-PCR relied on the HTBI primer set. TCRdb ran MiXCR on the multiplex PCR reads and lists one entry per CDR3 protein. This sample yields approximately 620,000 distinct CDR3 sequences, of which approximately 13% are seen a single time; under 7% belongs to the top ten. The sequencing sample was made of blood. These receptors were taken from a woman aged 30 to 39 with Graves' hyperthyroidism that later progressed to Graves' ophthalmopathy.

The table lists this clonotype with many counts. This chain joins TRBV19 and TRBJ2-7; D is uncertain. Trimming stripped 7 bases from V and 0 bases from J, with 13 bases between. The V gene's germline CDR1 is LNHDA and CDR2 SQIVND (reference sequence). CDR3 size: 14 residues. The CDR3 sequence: CASTDTPSSYEQYF. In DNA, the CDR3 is TGTGCCAGTACTGACACCCCGAGCTCCTACGAGCAGTACTTC.

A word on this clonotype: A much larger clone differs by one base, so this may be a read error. The DNA of the CDR3 is TGTTCCAGCAGCCGACAGGGACCAGATACGCAGTATTTT. The encoded protein is CSSSRQGPDTQYF. The chain recombines TRBV3-1 with TRBJ2-3, with TRBD1 matching 7 bases. The CDR3 sequence is 13 residues long. The germline CDR1 and CDR2 sequences are LGHDT and YNNKEL (reference sequence).

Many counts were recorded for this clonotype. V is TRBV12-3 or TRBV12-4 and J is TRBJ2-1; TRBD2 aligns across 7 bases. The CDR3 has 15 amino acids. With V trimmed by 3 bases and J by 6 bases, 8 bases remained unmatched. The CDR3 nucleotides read TGTGCCAGCAGTTTTTCGGGAGGTCTTCCCAATGAGCAGTTCTTC. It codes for CASSFSGGLPNEQFF.

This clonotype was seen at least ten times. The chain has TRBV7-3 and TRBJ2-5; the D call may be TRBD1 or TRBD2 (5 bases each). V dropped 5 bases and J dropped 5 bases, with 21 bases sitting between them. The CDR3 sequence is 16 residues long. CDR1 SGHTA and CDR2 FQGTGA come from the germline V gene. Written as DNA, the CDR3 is TGTGCCAGCAGCCCTGCCGGGCGAGGGGCCGGGGAGACCCAGTACTTC. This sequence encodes CASSPAGRGAGETQYF.

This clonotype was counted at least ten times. DNA of the CDR3: TGCGCCAGCAGCTTGGGGGACATGTCCGGAAACACCATATATTTT. Translated: CASSLGDMSGNTIYF. This rearrangement joins TRBV5-1 to TRBJ1-3; D is possibly TRBD1 (6 bases). The germline gives CDR1 SGHRS, CDR2 YFSETQ. V gave up 0 bases and J gave up 4 bases, with 11 bases separating them. This CDR3 region has 15 residues.

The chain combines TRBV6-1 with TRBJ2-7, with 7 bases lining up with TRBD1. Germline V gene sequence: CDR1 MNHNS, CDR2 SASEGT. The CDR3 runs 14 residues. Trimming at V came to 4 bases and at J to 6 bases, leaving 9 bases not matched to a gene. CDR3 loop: CASSGQGNRSEQYF. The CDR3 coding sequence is TGTGCCAGCAGTGGACAGGGCAATAGATCCGAGCAGTACTTC.

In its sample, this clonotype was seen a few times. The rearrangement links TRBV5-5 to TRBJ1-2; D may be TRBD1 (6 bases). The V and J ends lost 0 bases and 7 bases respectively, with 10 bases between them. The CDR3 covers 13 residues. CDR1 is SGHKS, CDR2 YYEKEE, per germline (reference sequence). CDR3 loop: CASSLVQGSGYTF. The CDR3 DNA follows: TGTGCCAGCAGCTTGGTACAGGGTAGTGGCTACACCTTC.

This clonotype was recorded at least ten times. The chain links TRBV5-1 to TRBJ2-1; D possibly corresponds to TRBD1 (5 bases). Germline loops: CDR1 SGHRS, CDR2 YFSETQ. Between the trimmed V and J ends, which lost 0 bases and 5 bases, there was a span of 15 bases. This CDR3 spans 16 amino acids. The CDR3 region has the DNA TGCGCCAGCAGCTTGGCCAGTTACGGCAGGGACAATGAGCAGTTCTTC. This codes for CASSLASYGRDNEQFF.

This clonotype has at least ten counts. The CDR3 reads CASSLSREETQYF. The CDR3 nucleotides are TGTGCCAGCAGCTTATCCAGGGAAGAGACCCAGTACTTC. The chain is built from TRBV5-6 and TRBJ2-5; tentative D call: TRBD1 (5 bases). V lost 2 bases, J lost 3 bases, and 8 bases lay in between. The CDR3 is 13 amino acids. Germline loops: CDR1 SGHDT, CDR2 YYEEEE. Full variable domain (outside the CDR3, taken from reference TRBV5-6 and TRBJ2-5): DAGVTQSPTHLIKTRGQQVTLRCSPKSGHDTVSWYQQALGQGPQFIFQYYEEEERQRGNFPDRFSGHQFPNYSSELNVNALLLGDSALYLCASSLSREETQYFGPGTRLLVL.

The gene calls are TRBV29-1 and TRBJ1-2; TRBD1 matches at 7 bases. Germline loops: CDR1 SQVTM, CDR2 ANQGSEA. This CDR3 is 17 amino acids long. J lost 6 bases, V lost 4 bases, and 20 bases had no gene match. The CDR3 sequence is CSVATASRTGPTNGYTF. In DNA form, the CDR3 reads TGCAGCGTTGCCACAGCCTCCCGGACAGGCCCAACTAATGGCTACACCTTC.

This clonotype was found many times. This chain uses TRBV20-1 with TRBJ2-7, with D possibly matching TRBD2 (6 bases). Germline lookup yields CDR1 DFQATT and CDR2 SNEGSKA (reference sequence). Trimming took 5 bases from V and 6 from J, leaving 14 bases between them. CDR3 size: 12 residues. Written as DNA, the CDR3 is TGCAGTGCTGGATCTAGCGTACCCGAGCAGTACTTC. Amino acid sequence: CSAGSSVPEQYF.

Written as DNA, the CDR3 is TGCAGTGCTAGAGATACCGGCGGGAGTGGGGGTACGCAGTATTTT. Residues: CSARDTGGSGGTQYF. The rearrangement joins TRBV20-1 to TRBJ2-3, with 7 bases matching TRBD2. The CDR3 runs 15 residues. From germline, CDR1 is DFQATT and CDR2 SNEGSKA (reference sequence). The J segment lost 8 bases and the V segment lost 0 bases, leaving 11 bases of the junction unmatched.

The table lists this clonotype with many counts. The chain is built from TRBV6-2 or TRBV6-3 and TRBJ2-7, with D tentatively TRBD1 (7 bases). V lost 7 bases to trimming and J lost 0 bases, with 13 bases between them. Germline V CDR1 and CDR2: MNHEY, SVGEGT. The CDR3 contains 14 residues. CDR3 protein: CASNPQGGSYEQYF. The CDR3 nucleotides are TGTGCCAGCAACCCTCAGGGGGGCTCCTACGAGCAGTACTTC.

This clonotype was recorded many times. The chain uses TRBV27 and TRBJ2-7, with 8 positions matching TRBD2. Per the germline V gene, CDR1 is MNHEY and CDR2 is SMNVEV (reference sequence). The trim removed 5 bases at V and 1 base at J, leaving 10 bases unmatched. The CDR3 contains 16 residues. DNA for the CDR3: TGTGCCAGCAGTAGATGGTGGCGGGAGGTTTCCTACGAGCAGTACTTC. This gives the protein CASSRWWREVSYEQYF.

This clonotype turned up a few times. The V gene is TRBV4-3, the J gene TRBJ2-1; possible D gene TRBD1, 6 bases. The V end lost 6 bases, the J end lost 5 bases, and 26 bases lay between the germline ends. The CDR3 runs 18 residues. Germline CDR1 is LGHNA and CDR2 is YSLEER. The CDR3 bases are TGCGCCAGCAGTCAATACGCGATACAGGGAGACATCAACAATGAGCAGTTCTTC. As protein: CASSQYAIQGDINNEQFF.

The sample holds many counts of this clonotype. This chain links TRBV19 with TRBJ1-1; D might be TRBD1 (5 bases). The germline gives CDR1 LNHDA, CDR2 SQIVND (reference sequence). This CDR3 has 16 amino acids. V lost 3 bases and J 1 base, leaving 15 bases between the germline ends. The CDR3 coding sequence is TGTGCCAGTAGTATCGGGTTGAAGGGACCGAACACTGAAGCTTTCTTT. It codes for CASSIGLKGPNTEAFF.

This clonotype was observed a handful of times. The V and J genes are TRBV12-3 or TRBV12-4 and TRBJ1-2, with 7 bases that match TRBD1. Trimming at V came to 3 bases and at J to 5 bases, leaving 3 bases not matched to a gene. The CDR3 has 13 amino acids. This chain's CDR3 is CASSFTGVYGYTF. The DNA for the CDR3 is TGTGCCAGCAGTTTCACAGGGGTGTATGGCTACACCTTC.

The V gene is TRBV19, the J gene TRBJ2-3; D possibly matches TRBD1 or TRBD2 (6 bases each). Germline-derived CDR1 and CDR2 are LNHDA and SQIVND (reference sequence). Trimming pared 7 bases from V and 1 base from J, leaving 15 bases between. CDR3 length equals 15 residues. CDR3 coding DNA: TGTGCCAGTACCCTAGGGGGGTCCGGCACAGATACGCAGTATTTT. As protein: CASTLGGSGTDTQYF.

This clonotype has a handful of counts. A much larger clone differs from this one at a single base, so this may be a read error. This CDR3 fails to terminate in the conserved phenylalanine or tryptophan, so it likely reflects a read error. CDR3 amino acids: CASRGIYEQYI. The CDR3 nucleotides are TGTGCCAGCAGGGGAATCTACGAGCAGTACATC. The chain is built from TRBV2 and TRBJ2-7; no clear D gene. Germline values: CDR1 SNHLY, CDR2 FYNNEI. The CDR3 is 11 residues long. The V and J ends lost 6 bases and 3 bases respectively, with 6 bases between them.

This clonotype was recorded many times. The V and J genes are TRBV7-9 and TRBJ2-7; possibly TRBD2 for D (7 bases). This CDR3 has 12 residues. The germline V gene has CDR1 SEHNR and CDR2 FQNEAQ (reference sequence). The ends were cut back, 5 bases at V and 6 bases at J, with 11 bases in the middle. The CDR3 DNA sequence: TGTGCCAGCAGCCAAGGGGGGGCCGAGCAGTACTTC. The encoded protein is CASSQGGAEQYF. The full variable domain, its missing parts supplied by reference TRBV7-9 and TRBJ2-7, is DTGVSQNPRHKITKRGQNVTFRCDPISEHNRLYWYRQTLGQGPEFLTYFQNEAQLEKSRLLSDRFSAERPKGSFSTLEIQRTEQGDSAMYLCASSQGGAEQYFGPGTRLTVT.

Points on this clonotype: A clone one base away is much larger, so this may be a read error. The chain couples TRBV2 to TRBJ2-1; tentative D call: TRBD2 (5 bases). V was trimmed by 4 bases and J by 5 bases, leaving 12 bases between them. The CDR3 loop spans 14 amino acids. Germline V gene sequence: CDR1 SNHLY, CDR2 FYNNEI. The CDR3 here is CASSGGNGDNEQFF. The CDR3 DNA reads TGTGCCAGCAGTGGCGGAAACGGGGACAATGAGCAGTTCTTC.